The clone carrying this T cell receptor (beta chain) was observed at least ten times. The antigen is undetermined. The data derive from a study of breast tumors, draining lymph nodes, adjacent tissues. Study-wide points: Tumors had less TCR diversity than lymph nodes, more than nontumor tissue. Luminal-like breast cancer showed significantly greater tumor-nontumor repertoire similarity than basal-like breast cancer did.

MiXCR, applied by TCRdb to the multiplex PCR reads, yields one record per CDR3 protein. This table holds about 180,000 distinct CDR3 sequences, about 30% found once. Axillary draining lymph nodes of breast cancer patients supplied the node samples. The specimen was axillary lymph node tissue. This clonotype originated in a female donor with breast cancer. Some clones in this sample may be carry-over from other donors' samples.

CDR3 in amino acids: CASSQSNTGVHQPQHF. DNA of the CDR3: TGTGCCAGCAGTCAATCCAATACAGGGGTGCATCAGCCCCAGCATTTT. The gene calls are TRBV6-1 and TRBJ1-5; 7 positions match TRBD1. In germline, CDR1 is MNHNS, CDR2 SASEGT. Unmatched junction bases numbered 12, after V lost 5 bases and J lost 5 bases. The CDR3 sequence is 16 residues long.